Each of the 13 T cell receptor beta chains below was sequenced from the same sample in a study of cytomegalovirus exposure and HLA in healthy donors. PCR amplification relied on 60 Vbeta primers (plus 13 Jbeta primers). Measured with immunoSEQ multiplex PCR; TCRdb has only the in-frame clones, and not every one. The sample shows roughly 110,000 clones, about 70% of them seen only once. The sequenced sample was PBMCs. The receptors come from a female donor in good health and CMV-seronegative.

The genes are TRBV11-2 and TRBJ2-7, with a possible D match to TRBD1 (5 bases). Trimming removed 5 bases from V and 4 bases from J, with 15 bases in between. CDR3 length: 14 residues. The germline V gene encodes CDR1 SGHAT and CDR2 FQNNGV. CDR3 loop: CASSPRVGAYEQYF. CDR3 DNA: TGTGCCAGCAGCCCTCGCGTTGGGGCTTACGAGCAGTACTTC.

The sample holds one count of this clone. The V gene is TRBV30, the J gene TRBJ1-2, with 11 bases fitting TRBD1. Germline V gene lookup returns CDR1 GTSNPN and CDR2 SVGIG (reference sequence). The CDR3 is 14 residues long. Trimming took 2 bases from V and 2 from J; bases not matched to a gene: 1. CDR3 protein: CAWSRTGGNYGYTF. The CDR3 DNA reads TGTGCCTGGAGTAGGACAGGGGGCAACTATGGCTACACCTTC.

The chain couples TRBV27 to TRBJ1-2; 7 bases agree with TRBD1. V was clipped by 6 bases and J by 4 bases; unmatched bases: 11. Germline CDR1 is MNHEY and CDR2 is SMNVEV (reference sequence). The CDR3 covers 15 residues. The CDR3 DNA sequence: TGTGCCAGCAGAAACTACGACAGGGATCGCTATGGCTACACCTTC. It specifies CASRNYDRDRYGYTF.

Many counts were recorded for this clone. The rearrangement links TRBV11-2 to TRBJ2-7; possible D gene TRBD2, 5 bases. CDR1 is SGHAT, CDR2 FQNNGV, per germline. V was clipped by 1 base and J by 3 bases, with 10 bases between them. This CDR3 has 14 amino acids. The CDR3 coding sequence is TGTGCCAGCAGCTTAGCGTCCGGGAACTACGAGCAGTACTTC. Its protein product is CASSLASGNYEQYF.

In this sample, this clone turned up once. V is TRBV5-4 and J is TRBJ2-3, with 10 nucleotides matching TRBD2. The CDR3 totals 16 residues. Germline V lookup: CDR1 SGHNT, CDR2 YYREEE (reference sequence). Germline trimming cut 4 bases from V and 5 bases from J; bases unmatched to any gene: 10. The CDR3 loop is CASSPGLAQGIDTQYF. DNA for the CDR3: TGTGCCAGCAGCCCGGGACTAGCGCAAGGAATAGATACGCAGTATTTT.

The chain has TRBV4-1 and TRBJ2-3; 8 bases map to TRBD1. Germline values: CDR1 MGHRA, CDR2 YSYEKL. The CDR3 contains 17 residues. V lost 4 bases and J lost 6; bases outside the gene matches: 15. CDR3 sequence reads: CASSPPPGGFLADTQYF. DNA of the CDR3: TGCGCCAGCAGCCCCCCCCCAGGGGGCTTTCTAGCGGATACGCAGTATTTT.

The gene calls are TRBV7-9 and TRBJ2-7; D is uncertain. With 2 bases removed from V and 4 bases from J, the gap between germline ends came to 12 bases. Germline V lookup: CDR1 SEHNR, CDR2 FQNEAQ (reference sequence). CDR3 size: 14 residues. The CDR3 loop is CASSLQSRPYEQYF. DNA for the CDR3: TGTGCCAGCAGCTTACAGTCCCGCCCTTACGAGCAGTACTTC.

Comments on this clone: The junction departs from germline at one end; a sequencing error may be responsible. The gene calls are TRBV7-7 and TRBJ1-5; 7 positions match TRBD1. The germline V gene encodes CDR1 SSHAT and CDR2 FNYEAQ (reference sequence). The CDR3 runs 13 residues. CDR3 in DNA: TGTGCTAGTCTTGGGACAGAGGATCAGTCCCAGCATTTT. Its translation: CASLGTEDQSQHF. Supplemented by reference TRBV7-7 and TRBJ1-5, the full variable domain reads GAGVSQSPRYKVTKRGQDVTLRCDPISSHATLYWYQQALGQGPEFLTYFNYEAQPDKSGLPSDRFSAERPEGSISTLTIQRTEQRDSAMYRCASLGTEDQSQHFGDGTRLSIL.

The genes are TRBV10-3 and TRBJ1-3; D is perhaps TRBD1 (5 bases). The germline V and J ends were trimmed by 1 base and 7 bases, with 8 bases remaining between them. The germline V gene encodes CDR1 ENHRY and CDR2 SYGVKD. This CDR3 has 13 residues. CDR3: CAISELSGNTIYF. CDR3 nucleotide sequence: TGTGCCATCAGTGAGTTGTCAGGGAACACCATATATTTT.

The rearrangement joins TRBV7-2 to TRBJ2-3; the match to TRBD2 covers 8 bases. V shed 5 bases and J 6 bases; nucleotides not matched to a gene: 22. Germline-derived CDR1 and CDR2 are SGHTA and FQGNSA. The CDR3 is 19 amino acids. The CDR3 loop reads CASSPVDTFREGLSDTQYF. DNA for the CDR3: TGTGCCAGCAGCCCGGTGGACACGTTTCGGGAGGGCCTATCCGATACGCAGTATTTT. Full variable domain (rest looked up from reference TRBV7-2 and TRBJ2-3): GAGVSQSPSNKVTEKGKDVELRCDPISGHTALYWYRQSLGQGLEFLIYFQGNSAPDKSGLPSDRFSAERTGGSVSTLTIQRTQQEDSAVYLCASSPVDTFREGLSDTQYFGPGTRLTVL.

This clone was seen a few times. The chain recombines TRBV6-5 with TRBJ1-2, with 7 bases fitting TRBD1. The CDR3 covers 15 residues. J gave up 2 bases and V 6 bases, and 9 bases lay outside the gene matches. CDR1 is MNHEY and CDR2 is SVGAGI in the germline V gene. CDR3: CASSLSGTANYGYTF. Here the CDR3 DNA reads TGTGCCAGCAGCCTCTCCGGGACAGCCAACTATGGCTACACCTTC.

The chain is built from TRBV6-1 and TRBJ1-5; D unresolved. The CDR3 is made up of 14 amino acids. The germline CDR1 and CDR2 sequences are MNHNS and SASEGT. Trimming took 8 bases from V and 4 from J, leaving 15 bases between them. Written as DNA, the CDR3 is TGTGCCAGCTATGCAAGCATTCCTAATCAGCCCCAGCATTTT. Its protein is CASYASIPNQPQHF.

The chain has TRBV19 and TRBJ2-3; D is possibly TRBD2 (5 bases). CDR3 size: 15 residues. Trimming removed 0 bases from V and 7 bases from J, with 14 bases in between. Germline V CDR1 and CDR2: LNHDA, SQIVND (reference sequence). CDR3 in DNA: TGTGCCAGTAGTATAGATCCCGGGAAAGGAAATACGCAGTATTTT. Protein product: CASSIDPGKGNTQYF.